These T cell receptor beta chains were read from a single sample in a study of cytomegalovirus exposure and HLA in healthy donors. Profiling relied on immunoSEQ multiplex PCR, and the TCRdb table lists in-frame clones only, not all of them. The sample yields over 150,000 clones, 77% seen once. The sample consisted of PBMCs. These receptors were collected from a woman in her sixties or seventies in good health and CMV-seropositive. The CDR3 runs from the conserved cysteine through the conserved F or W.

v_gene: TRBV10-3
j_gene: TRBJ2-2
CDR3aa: CAISVGRGGGELFF

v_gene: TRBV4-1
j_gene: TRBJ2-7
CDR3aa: CASSIGTSGVYEQYF

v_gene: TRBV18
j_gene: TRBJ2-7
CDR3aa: CASSLREAYEQYF

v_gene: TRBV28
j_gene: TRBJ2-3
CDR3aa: CASSSPQGGEGTDTQYF

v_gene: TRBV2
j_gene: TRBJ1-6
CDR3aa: CASGTGMGAYNSPLHF

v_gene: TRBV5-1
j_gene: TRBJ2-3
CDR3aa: CASSLAGHPGDTQYF

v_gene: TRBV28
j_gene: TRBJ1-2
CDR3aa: CASSRDREYGYTF

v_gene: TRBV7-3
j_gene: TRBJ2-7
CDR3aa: CASSKDPGQGSYEQYF

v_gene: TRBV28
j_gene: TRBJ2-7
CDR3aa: CASTHTTREQYF

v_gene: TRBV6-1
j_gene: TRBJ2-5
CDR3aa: CASSRTGGYQETQYF